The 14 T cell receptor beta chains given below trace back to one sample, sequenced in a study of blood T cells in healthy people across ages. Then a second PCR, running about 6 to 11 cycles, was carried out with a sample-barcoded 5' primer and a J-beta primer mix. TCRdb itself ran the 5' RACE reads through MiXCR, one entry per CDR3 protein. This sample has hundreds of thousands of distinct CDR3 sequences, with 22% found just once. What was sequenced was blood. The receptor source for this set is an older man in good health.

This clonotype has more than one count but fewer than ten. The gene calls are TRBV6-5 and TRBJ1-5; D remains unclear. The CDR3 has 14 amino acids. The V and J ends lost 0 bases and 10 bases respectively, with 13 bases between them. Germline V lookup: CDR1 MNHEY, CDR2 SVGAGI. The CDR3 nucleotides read TGTGCCAGCAGTTACTCGATGGACGCCTCTCCCCAGCATTTT. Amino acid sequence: CASSYSMDASPQHF.

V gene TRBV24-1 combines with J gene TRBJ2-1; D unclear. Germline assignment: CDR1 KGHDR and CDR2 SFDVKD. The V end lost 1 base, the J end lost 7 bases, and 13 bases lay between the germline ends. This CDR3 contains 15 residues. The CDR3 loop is CATSDLRSSRNEQFF. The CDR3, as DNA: TGTGCCACCAGTGATTTACGGTCCTCTAGAAATGAGCAGTTCTTC.

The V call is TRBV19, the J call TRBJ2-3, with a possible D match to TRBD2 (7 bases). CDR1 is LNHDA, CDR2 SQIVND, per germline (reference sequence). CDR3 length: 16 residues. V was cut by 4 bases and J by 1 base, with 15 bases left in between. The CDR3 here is CASSTTGTTGTDTQYF. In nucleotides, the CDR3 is TGTGCCAGTAGTACAACAGGGACTACTGGCACAGATACGCAGTATTTT.

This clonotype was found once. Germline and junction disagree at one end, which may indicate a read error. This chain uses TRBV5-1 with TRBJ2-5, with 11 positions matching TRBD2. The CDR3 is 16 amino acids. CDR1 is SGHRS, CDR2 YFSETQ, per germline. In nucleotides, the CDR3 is TGCGCCTGCAGCTGGACCCCTAGCGGGGGGCAAGAGACCCAGTACTTC. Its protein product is CACSWTPSGGQETQYF. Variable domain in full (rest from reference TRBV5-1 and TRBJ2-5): KAGVTQTPRYLIKTRGQQVTLSCSPISGHRSVSWYQQTPGQGLQFLFEYFSETQRNKGNFPGRFSGRQFSNSRSEMNVSTLELGDSALYLCACSWTPSGGQETQYFGPGTRLLVL.

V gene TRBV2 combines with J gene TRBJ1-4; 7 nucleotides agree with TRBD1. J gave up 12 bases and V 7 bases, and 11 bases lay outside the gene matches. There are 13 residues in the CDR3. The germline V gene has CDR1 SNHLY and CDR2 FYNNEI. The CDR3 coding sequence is TGTGCCAGCACCCCAGGACAGGATGGTGAACTGTTTTTT. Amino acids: CASTPGQDGELFF. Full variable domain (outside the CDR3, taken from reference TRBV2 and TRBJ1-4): EPEVTQTPSHQVTQMGQEVILRCVPISNHLYFYWYRQILGQKVEFLVSFYNNEISEKSEIFDDQFSVERPDGSNFTLKIRSTKLEDSAMYFCASTPGQDGELFFGSGTQLSVL.

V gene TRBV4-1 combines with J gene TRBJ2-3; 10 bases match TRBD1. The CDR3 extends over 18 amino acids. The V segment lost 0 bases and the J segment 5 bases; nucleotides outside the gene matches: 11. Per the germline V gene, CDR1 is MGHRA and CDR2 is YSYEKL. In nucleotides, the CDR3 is TGCGCCAGCAGCCAAGATAGGACAGGGGGAAGGGAGAGAGATACGCAGTATTTT. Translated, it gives CASSQDRTGGRERDTQYF.

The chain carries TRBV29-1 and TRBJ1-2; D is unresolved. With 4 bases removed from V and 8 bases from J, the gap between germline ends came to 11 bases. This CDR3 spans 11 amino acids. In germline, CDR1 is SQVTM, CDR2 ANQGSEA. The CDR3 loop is CSVVPFEGYTF. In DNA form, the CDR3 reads TGCAGCGTTGTGCCTTTCGAGGGCTACACCTTC.

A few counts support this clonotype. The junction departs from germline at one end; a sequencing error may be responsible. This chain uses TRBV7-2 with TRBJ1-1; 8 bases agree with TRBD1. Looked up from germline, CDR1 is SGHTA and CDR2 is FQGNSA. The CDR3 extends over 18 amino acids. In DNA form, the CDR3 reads TGTGCCAGCAGCTTACGCTACGGGACAGGTGGAATGAACACTGAAACTTTCTTT. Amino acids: CASSLRYGTGGMNTETFF.

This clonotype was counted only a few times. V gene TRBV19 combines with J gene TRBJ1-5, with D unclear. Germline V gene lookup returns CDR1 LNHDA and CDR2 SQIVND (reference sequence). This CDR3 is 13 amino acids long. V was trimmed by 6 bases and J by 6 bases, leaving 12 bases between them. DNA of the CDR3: TGTGCCAGTAGGGCGTATTTGGGTCAGCCCCAGCATTTT. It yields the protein CASRAYLGQPQHF.

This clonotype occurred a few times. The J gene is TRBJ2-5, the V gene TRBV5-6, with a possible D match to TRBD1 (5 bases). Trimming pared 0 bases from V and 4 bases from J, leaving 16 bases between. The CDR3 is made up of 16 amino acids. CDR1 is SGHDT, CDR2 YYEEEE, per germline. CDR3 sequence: CASSLDGVRDRETQYF. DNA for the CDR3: TGTGCCAGCAGCTTGGATGGGGTGAGAGACAGAGAGACCCAGTACTTC.

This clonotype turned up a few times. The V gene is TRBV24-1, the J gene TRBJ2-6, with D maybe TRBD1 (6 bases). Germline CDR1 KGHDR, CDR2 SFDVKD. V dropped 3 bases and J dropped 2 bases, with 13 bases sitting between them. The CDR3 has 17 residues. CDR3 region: CATSDASWTAGANVLTF. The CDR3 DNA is TGTGCCACCAGTGATGCGTCGTGGACAGCTGGGGCCAACGTCCTGACTTTC.

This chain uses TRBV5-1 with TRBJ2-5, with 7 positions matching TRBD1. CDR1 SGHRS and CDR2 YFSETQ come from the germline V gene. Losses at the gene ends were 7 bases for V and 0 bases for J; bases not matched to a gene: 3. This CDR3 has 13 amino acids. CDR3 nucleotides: TGCGCCAGCCGGGACAGCCACCAAGAGACCCAGTACTTC. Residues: CASRDSHQETQYF.

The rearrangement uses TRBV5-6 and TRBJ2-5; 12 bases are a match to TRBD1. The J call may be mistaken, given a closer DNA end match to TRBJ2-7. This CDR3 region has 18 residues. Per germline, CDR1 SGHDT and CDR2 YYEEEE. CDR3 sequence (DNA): TGTGCCAGCAGCCACCGGGACAGGGGGCGGAATTTGGGATACGAGCAGTACTTC. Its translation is CASSHRDRGRNLGYEQYF.

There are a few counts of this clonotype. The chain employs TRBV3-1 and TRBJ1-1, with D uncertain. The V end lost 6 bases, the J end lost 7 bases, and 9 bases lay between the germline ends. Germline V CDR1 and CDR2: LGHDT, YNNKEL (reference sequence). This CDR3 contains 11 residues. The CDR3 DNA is TGTGCCAGCAGACGGAAGGGTGAAGCTTTCTTT. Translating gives CASRRKGEAFF.